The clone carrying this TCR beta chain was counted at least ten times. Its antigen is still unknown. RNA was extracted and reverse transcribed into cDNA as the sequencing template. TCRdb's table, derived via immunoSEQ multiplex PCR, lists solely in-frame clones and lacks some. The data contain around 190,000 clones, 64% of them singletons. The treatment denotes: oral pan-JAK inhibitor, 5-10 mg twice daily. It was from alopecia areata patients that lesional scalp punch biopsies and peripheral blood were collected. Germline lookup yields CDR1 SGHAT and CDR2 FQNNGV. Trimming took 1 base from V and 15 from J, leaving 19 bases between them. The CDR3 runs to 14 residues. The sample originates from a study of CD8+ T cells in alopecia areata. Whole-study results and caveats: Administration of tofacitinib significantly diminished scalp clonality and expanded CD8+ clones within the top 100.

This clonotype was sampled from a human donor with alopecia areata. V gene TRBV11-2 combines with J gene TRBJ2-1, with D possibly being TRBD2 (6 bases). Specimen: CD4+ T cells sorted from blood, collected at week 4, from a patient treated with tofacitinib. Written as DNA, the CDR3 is TGTGCCAGCAGCTTAGGGGCGGGGATACCTGATCCGTTCTTC. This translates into CASSLGAGIPDPFF.